The 18 T cell receptor beta chains given below trace back to one sample, sequenced in a study of CD8+ T cells in alopecia areata (dated by TCRdb to about 2018). Library preparation employed the immunoSEQ multiplex PCR assay. To provide template for TCR sequencing, every sample had RNA extracted and reverse transcribed into cDNA. As stored in TCRdb, this immuneACCESS dataset retains in-frame rearrangements with V and J assigned. A fraction of the clones does not appear; measured against another copy, unresolved V genes explain less than half of the discrepancy, and the remainder lacks a known reason. The sample table lists about 200,000 clones, around two fifths of them with a count of one. The ten largest clones take up roughly 0.5% of the sample. The sample's treatment or condition label is to be understood as: oral pan-JAK inhibitor, 5-10 mg twice daily. Sequences were derived from CD4+ T cells sorted from blood, sampled at approximately week 31, from a patient treated with tofacitinib. The receptors originated from a human donor with alopecia areata.

This clone was observed a handful of times. The V gene is TRBV23-1, the J gene TRBJ2-1; 10 positions agree with TRBD2. TRBV23-1 is identified as an open reading frame with a role that is uncertain. This CDR3 has 18 residues. Unmatched junction bases numbered 19, after V lost 8 bases and J lost 6 bases. CDR3 residues: CASPHKGASGRETNEQFF. The CDR3 bases are TGCGCCAGCCCTCACAAGGGGGCTAGCGGGAGAGAAACCAATGAGCAGTTCTTC.

This chain links TRBV10-2 with TRBJ2-7; no clear D. The V end lost 6 bases, the J end lost 0 bases, and 0 bases lay between the germline ends. The CDR3 extends over 10 amino acids. CDR1 WSHSY and CDR2 SAAADI come from the germline V gene. CDR3 DNA sequence: TGCGCCAGCAGCTCCTACGAGCAGTACTTC. Protein product: CASSSYEQYF.

The chain couples TRBV30 to TRBJ2-2, with no clear D. The V end lost 2 bases, the J end lost 1 base, and 5 bases lay between the germline ends. Germline lookup yields CDR1 GTSNPN and CDR2 SVGIG (reference sequence). CDR3 length: 13 residues. The CDR3 DNA sequence: TGTGCCTGGAGTACTGGGAACACCGGGGAGCTGTTTTTT. Protein sequence: CAWSTGNTGELFF.

This clone was observed a handful of times. The chain has TRBV7-2 and TRBJ2-4, with 7 bases lining up with TRBD1. Germline V CDR1 and CDR2: SGHTA, FQGNSA. V was clipped by 8 bases and J by 5 bases; unmatched bases: 6. The CDR3 runs 13 residues. The DNA of the CDR3 is TGTGCCAGCTCAGGGACAGTCCAAAACATTCAGTACTTC. Translated, it gives CASSGTVQNIQYF.

This clone occurred a few times. The chain uses TRBV5-1 and TRBJ2-7; D gene unclear. V lost 0 bases, J lost 0 bases, and 10 bases lay in between. The CDR3 is 15 residues long. Germline CDR1 is SGHRS and CDR2 is YFSETQ. The CDR3 loop reads CASSLGDTNSYEQYF. As DNA, the CDR3 is TGCGCCAGCAGCTTGGGCGACACCAACTCCTACGAGCAGTACTTC.

This clone was counted between two and nine times. The chain employs TRBV19 and TRBJ2-5, with a weak D call TRBD2 (5 bases). The CDR3 consists of 15 residues. V was trimmed by 5 bases and J by 4 bases, leaving 17 bases between them. CDR1 and CDR2 (germline): LNHDA, SQIVND (reference sequence). The CDR3 reads CASSSGVTVGETQYF. CDR3 DNA sequence: TGTGCCAGTAGTTCCGGGGTTACGGTGGGAGAGACCCAGTACTTC.

In its sample, this clone was seen a few times. The chain employs TRBV27 and TRBJ1-2, with 9 bases matching TRBD1. The J segment lost 7 bases and the V segment lost 6 bases, leaving 12 bases of the junction unmatched. The CDR3 sequence is 15 residues long. The germline CDR1 and CDR2 sequences are MNHEY and SMNVEV (reference sequence). DNA for the CDR3: TGTGCCAGCAGCAAAATTAGGACAGGGGCGGGTGGCTACACCTTC. Its protein product is CASSKIRTGAGGYTF.

This clone has only a few counts. The chain employs TRBV7-9 and TRBJ2-7, with TRBD1 as a possible D gene (6 bases). Trimming removed 2 bases at V and 2 bases at J, with 10 bases between. This CDR3 is 14 amino acids long. Per the germline V gene, CDR1 is SEHNR and CDR2 is FQNEAQ (reference sequence). The CDR3 bases are TGTGCCAGCAGCTTACGGACAGCTCCCTACGAGCAGTACTTC. Amino acid sequence: CASSLRTAPYEQYF.

The chain couples TRBV11-2 to TRBJ1-5, with TRBD1 matching over 9 bases. CDR1 is SGHAT and CDR2 is FQNNGV in the germline V gene. The J segment lost 7 bases and the V segment lost 4 bases, leaving 8 bases of the junction unmatched. The CDR3 extends over 15 amino acids. CDR3 protein: CASSSNRGRGQPQHF. The CDR3 DNA sequence: TGTGCCAGCAGCTCCAACAGGGGGCGAGGGCAGCCCCAGCATTTT.

There are a few counts of this clone. V usage is TRBV12-5 and J usage is TRBJ1-1, with a tentative D call TRBD1 (5 bases). The CDR3 is made up of 16 amino acids. Germline V gives CDR1 LGHNT, CDR2 FRNRAP. Trimming removed 0 bases from V and 1 base from J, with 12 bases in between. In DNA form, the CDR3 reads TGTGCTAGTGGTTTGGTAGTGAGCAGGGCGAACACTGAAGCTTTCTTT. Translating gives CASGLVVSRANTEAFF.

The chain joins TRBV19 to TRBJ2-1; D is uncertain. The CDR3 loop spans 14 amino acids. Germline V lookup: CDR1 LNHDA, CDR2 SQIVND (reference sequence). The V end lost 6 bases, the J end lost 3 bases, and 12 bases lay between the germline ends. The CDR3 here is CASSRFVGYNEQFF. The CDR3 nucleotides read TGTGCCAGTAGCCGTTTCGTGGGCTACAATGAGCAGTTCTTC.

A few counts support this clone. This chain joins TRBV25-1 and TRBJ1-3; 9 bases match TRBD1. Germline loops: CDR1 MGHDK, CDR2 SYGVNS. The CDR3 is 14 amino acids. The J segment lost 8 bases and the V segment lost 3 bases, leaving 5 bases of the junction unmatched. CDR3 region: CASSDGDRADTIYF. The DNA for the CDR3 is TGTGCCAGCAGTGACGGGGACAGGGCCGACACCATATATTTT.

This clone was seen more than once but under ten times. This rearrangement joins TRBV28 to TRBJ2-6; tentatively, D is TRBD1 (6 bases). The CDR3 extends over 15 amino acids. The germline CDR1 and CDR2 sequences are MDHEN and SYDVKM. Trimming stripped 5 bases from V and 3 bases from J, with 11 bases between. The CDR3, as DNA: TGTGCCAGCAGTCCTCCAGGGGTTGGGGCCAACGTCCTGACTTTC. Amino acid sequence: CASSPPGVGANVLTF.

The V call is TRBV27, the J call TRBJ1-5; D not resolved. Germline V CDR1 and CDR2: MNHEY, SMNVEV (reference sequence). CDR3 size: 12 residues. With 5 bases removed from V and 3 bases from J, the gap between germline ends came to 5 bases. The CDR3 loop is CASSSNNQPQHF. The CDR3 coding sequence is TGTGCCAGCAGTAGCAACAATCAGCCCCAGCATTTT.

V usage is TRBV2 and J usage is TRBJ2-7; D ambiguous. The CDR3 consists of 12 residues. Germline lookup yields CDR1 SNHLY and CDR2 FYNNEI. Trimming left V 7 bases short and J 4 bases short, with 11 bases between. The DNA of the CDR3 is TGTGCCAGCAACGACGACTTATACGAGCAGTACTTC. Translation gives CASNDDLYEQYF.

The chain employs TRBV30 and TRBJ1-5; no firm D call. The CDR3 covers 13 residues. Between the trimmed V and J ends, which lost 2 bases and 6 bases, there was a span of 11 bases. Germline CDR1 GTSNPN, CDR2 SVGIG (reference sequence). CDR3 DNA sequence: TGTGCCTGGAGTAAGACGATGGGTCAGCCCCAGCATTTT. Protein sequence: CAWSKTMGQPQHF.

Concerning this clone: Just one base apart from a much larger clone, this may be a read error. Distinct nucleotide sequences in the sample also encode this CDR3. The chain links TRBV6-1 to TRBJ2-6, with D unclear. V lost 2 bases and J lost 1, with 3 bases in between. The CDR3 extends over 14 amino acids. Per germline, CDR1 MNHNS and CDR2 SASEGT. The CDR3 sequence is CASSEFSGANVLTF. The CDR3 region has the DNA TGTGCCAGCAGTGAATTTTCTGGGGCCAACGTCCTGACTTTC.

In this sample, this clone turned up a few times. V gene TRBV5-1 combines with J gene TRBJ2-3; D gene unclear. V lost 3 bases and J lost 2, with 10 bases in between. The CDR3 loop spans 14 amino acids. CDR1 is SGHRS and CDR2 is YFSETQ in the germline V gene. The CDR3 reads CASSYGANTDTQYF. DNA of the CDR3: TGCGCCAGCAGCTACGGAGCTAACACAGATACGCAGTATTTT.